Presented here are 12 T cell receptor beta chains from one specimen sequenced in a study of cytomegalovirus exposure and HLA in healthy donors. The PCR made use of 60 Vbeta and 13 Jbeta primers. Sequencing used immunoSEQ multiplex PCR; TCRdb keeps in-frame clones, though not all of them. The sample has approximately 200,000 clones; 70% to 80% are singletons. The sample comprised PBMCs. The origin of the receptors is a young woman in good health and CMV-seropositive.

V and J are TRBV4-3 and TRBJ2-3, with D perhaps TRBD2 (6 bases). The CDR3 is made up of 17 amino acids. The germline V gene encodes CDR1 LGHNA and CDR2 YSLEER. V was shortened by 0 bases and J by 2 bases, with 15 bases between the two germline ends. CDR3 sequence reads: CASSQDLGGYNTDTQYF. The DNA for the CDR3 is TGCGCCAGCAGCCAAGATCTCGGAGGGTACAACACAGATACGCAGTATTTT.

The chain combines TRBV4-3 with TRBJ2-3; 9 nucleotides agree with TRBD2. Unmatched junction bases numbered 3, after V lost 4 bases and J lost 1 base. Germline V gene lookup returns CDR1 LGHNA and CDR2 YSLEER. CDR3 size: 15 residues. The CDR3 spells CASSPWTSGTDTQYF. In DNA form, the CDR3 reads TGCGCCAGCAGCCCTTGGACTAGCGGCACAGATACGCAGTATTTT.

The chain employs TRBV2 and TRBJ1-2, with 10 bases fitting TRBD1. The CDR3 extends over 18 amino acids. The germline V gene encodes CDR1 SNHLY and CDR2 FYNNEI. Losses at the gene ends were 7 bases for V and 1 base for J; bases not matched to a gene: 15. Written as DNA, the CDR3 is TGTGCCAGCACCGCACCGAGGACAGGGGGACCCGATAACTATGGCTACACCTTC. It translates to CASTAPRTGGPDNYGYTF.

The CDR3 reads CASSLLAGGYTGELFF. The CDR3 DNA reads as TGTGCCAGCAGCTTACTAGCGGGGGGTTACACCGGGGAGCTGTTTTTT. V gene TRBV7-9 combines with J gene TRBJ2-2; TRBD2 matches at 11 bases. Germline CDR1 SEHNR, CDR2 FQNEAQ (reference sequence). This CDR3 region has 16 residues. V lost 2 bases to trimming and J lost 3 bases; unmatched junction nucleotides: 2. Full variable domain (missing parts from reference TRBV7-9 and TRBJ2-2): DTGVSQNPRHKITKRGQNVTFRCDPISEHNRLYWYRQTLGQGPEFLTYFQNEAQLEKSRLLSDRFSAERPKGSFSTLEIQRTEQGDSAMYLCASSLLAGGYTGELFFGEGSRLTVL.

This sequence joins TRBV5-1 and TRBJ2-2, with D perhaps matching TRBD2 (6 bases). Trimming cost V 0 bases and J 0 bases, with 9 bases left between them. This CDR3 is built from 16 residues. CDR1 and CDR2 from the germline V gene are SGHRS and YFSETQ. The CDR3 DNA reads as TGCGCCAGCAGCTTGGCGGAGGGTTCGAACACCGGGGAGCTGTTTTTT. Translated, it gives CASSLAEGSNTGELFF.

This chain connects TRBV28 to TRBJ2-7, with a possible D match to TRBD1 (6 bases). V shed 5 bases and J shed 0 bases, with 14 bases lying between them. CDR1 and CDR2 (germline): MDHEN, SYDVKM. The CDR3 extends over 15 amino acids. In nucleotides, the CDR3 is TGTGCCAGCAGTGAGCGGACGGACAGCTCCTACGAGCAGTACTTC. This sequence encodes CASSERTDSSYEQYF. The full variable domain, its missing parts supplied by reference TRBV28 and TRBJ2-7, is DVKVTQSSRYLVKRTGEKVFLECVQDMDHENMFWYRQDPGLGLRLIYFSYDVKMKEKGDIPEGYSVSREKKERFSLILESASTNQTSMYLCASSERTDSSYEQYFGPGTRLTVT.

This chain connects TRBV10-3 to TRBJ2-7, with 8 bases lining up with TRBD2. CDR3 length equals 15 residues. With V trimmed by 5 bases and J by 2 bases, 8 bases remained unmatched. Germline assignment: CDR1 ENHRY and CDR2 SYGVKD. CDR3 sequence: CAISYSGGAAYEQYF. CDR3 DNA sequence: TGTGCCATCAGTTACAGCGGGGGCGCCGCCTACGAGCAGTACTTC.

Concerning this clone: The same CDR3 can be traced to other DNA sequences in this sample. The DNA of the CDR3 is TGTGCCAGCAGCTTAGGACTAACCTACGAGCAGTACTTC. Its translation: CASSLGLTYEQYF. J is TRBJ2-7 and V is TRBV11-2; tentative D call: TRBD2 (5 bases). Germline loops: CDR1 SGHAT, CDR2 FQNNGV. The CDR3 runs 13 residues. With 1 base removed from V and 2 bases from J, the gap between germline ends came to 6 bases.

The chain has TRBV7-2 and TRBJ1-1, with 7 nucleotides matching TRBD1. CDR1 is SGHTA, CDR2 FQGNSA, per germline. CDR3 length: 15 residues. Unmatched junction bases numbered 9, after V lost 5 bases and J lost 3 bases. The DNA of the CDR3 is TGTGCCAGCAGCCCCATCCCAGGGGGATACACTGAAGCTTTCTTT. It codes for CASSPIPGGYTEAFF.

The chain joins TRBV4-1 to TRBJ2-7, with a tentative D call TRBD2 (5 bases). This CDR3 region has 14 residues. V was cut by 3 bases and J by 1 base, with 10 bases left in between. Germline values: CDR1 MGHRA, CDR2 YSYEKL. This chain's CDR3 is CASSHPSGSYEQYF. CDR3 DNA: TGCGCCAGCAGCCATCCCAGCGGTTCCTACGAGCAGTACTTC.

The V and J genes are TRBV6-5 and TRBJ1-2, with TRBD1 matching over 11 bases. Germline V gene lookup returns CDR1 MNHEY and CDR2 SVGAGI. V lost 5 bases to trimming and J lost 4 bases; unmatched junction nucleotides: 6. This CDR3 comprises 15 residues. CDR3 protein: CASSQLGQGGYGYTF. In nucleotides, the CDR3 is TGTGCCAGCAGTCAATTGGGACAGGGGGGCTATGGCTACACCTTC.

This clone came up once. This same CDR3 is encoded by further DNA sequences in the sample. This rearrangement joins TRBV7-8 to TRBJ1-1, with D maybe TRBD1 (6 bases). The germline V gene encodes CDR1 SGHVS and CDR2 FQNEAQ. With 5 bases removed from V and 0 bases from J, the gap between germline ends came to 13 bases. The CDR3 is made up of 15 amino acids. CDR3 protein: CASSPGHLLNTEAFF. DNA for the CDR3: TGTGCCAGCAGCCCGGGACACCTACTGAACACTGAAGCTTTCTTT.